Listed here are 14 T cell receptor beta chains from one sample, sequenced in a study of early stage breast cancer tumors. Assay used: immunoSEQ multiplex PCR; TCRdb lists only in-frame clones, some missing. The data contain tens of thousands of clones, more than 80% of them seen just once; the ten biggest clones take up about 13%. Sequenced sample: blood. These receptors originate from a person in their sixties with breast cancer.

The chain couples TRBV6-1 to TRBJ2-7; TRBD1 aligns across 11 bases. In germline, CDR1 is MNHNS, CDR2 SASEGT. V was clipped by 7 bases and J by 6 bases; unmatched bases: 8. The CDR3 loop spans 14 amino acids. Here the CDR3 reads CASNRDRGRREQYF. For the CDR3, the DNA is TGTGCCAGCAACCGGGACAGGGGGAGGCGCGAGCAGTACTTC.

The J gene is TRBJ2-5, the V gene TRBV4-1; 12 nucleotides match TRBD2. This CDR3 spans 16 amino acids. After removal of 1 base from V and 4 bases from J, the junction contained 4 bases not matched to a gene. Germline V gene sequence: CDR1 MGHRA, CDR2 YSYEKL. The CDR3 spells CASSQGTSGIRETQYF. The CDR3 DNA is TGCGCCAGCAGCCAAGGGACTAGCGGGATTCGAGAGACCCAGTACTTC.

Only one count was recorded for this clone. The CDR3 DNA is TGTGCCTGGAGTTTTGGGGCAGGGGGTGAAAAACTGTTTTTT. This encodes CAWSFGAGGEKLFF. The rearrangement uses TRBV30 and TRBJ1-4, with TRBD1 matching 7 bases. This CDR3 contains 14 residues. In germline, CDR1 is GTSNPN, CDR2 SVGIG (reference sequence). V shed 2 bases, J shed 7 bases, and the junction held 7 bases outside the gene matches.

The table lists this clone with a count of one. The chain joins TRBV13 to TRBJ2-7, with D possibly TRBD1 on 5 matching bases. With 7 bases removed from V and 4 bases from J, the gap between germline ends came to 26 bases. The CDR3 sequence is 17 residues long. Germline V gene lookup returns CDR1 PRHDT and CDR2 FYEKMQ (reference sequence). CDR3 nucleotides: TGTGCCAGCACTCATTCCGAGACCCACACCTCAGGGTACGAGCAGTACTTC. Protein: CASTHSETHTSGYEQYF.

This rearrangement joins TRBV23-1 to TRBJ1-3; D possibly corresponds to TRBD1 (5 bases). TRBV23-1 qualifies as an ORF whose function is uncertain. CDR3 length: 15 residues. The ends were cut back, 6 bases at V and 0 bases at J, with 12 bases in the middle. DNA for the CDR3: TGCGCCAGCAGGGAACAGGACCGCTCTGGAAACACCATATATTTT. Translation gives CASREQDRSGNTIYF.

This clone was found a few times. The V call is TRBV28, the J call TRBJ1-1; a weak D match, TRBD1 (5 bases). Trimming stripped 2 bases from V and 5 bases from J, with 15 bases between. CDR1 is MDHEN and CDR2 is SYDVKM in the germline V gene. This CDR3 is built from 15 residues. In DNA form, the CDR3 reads TGTGCCAGCAGTTTAAATCCCCGTGGGGCTACTGAAGCTTTCTTT. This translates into CASSLNPRGATEAFF. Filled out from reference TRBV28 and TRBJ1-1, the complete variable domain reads DVKVTQSSRYLVKRTGEKVFLECVQDMDHENMFWYRQDPGLGLRLIYFSYDVKMKEKGDIPEGYSVSREKKERFSLILESASTNQTSMYLCASSLNPRGATEAFFGQGTRLTVV.

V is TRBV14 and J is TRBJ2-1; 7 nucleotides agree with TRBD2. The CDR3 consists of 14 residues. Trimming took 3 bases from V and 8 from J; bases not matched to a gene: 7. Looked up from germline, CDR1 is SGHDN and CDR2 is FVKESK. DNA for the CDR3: TGTGCCAGCAGCCAGGGGAGGGCTTCTTATGAGCAGTTCTTC. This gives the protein CASSQGRASYEQFF.

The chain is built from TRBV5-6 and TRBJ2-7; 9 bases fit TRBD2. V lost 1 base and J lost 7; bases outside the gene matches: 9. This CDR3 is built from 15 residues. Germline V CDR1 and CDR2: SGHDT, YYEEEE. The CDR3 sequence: CASSLQREVSGEQYF. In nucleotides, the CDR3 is TGTGCCAGCAGCTTGCAGCGGGAGGTCTCGGGGGAGCAGTACTTC.

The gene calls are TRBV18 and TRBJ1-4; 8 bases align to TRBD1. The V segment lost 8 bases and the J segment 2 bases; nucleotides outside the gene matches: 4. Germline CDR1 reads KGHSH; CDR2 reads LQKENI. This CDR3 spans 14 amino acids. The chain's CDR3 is CASARTGTNEKLFF. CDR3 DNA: TGTGCCAGCGCAAGGACAGGGACTAATGAAAAACTGTTTTTT.

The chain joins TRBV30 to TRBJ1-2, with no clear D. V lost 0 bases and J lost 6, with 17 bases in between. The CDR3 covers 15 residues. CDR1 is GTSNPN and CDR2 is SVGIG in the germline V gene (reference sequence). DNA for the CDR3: TGTGCCTGGAGTGTATTTGGCATCCTTCGCCATGGCTACACCTTC. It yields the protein CAWSVFGILRHGYTF.

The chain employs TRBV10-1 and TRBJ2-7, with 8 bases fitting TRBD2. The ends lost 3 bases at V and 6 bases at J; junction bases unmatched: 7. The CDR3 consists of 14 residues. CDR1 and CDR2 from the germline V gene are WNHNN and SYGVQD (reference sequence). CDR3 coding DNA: TGCGCCAGCAGTGAAGTGGCTAGCGGGCGCGAGCAGTACTTC. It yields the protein CASSEVASGREQYF.

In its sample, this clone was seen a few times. In nucleotides, the CDR3 is TGTGCCAGCAGTTTAAGTTCCGGGTTATACAATGAGCAGTTCTTC. This sequence encodes CASSLSSGLYNEQFF. This chain links TRBV27 with TRBJ2-1; no clear D gene. CDR3 length: 15 residues. V was trimmed by 2 bases and J by 4 bases, leaving 12 bases between them. CDR1 and CDR2 (germline): MNHEY, SMNVEV (reference sequence).

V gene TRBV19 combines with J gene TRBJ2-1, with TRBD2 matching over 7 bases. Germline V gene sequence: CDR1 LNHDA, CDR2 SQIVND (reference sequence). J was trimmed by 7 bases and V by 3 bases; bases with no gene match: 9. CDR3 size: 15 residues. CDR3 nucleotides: TGTGCCAGTAGTATCGGGCCCAACGGGGGGAATGAGCAGTTCTTC. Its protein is CASSIGPNGGNEQFF.

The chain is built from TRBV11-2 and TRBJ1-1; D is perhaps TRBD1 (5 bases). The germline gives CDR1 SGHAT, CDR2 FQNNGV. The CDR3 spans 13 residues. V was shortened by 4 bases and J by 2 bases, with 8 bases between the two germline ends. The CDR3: CASSSGHNTEAFF. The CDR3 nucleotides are TGTGCCAGCAGCTCCGGACACAACACTGAAGCTTTCTTT. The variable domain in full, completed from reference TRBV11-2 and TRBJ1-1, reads EAGVAQSPRYKIIEKRQSVAFWCNPISGHATLYWYQQILGQGPKLLIQFQNNGVVDDSQLPKDRFSAERLKGVDSTLKIQPAKLEDSAVYLCASSSGHNTEAFFGQGTRLTVV.